Below, 11 T cell receptor beta chains from the same sample are listed, as sequenced in a study of cytomegalovirus exposure and HLA in healthy donors. Amplification used 60 Vbeta primers and 13 Jbeta primers. Sequenced by immunoSEQ multiplex PCR; TCRdb stores in-frame clones only, minus some. This repertoire shows approximately 280,000 clones, around nine tenths found once; its top ten account for roughly 2.3%. Sequenced sample: PBMCs. The receptors shown here come from a woman aged 18-35 years in good health and CMV-seronegative.

The chain uses TRBV18 and TRBJ2-7, with 7 bases fitting TRBD1. Germline CDR1 reads KGHSH; CDR2 reads LQKENI. The CDR3 is 16 residues long. V was pared by 3 bases and J by 3 bases, with 11 bases of the junction left unmatched. The CDR3 DNA reads as TGTGCCAGCTCACCCATGCTAATAACAGGGGACTACGAGCAGTACTTC. Translating it yields CASSPMLITGDYEQYF.

This sequence joins TRBV9 and TRBJ2-7, with 12 bases lining up with TRBD2. V lost 4 bases, J lost 0 bases, and 8 bases stayed unmatched. The germline V gene has CDR1 SGDLS and CDR2 YYNGEE. This CDR3 is 17 amino acids long. The CDR3 DNA reads as TGTGCCAGCAGCCCTAGCGGGGGGGCCACGAGCTCCTACGAGCAGTACTTC. Translation gives CASSPSGGATSSYEQYF.

This clone occurred once. The rearrangement joins TRBV14 to TRBJ2-5; TRBD1 matches 8 bases. Looked up from germline, CDR1 is SGHDN and CDR2 is FVKESK. J lost 2 bases, V lost 4 bases, and 6 bases had no gene match. This CDR3 is built from 15 residues. CDR3 residues: CASSPPGQGQETQYF. CDR3 DNA sequence: TGTGCCAGCAGCCCCCCAGGACAGGGACAAGAGACCCAGTACTTC. Combining the CDR3 with reference TRBV14 and TRBJ2-5 gives the whole variable domain EAGVTQFPSHSVIEKGQTVTLRCDPISGHDNLYWYRRVMGKEIKFLLHFVKESKQDESGMPNNRFLAERTGGTYSTLKVQPAELEDSGVYFCASSPPGQGQETQYFGPGTRLLVL.

V gene TRBV2 combines with J gene TRBJ1-1; the D gene is possibly TRBD1 (6 bases). The CDR3 has 14 amino acids. Trimming cost V 6 bases and J 1 base, with 12 bases left between them. The germline CDR1 and CDR2 sequences are SNHLY and FYNNEI. CDR3 nucleotides: TGTGCCAGCAGCCGCACGACAGGGAACACTGAAGCTTTCTTT. This gives the protein CASSRTTGNTEAFF. Supplemented by reference TRBV2 and TRBJ1-1, the full variable domain reads EPEVTQTPSHQVTQMGQEVILRCVPISNHLYFYWYRQILGQKVEFLVSFYNNEISEKSEIFDDQFSVERPDGSNFTLKIRSTKLEDSAMYFCASSRTTGNTEAFFGQGTRLTVV.

The CDR3 DNA follows: TGTGCCTGCCAGTTAATGGGGGCGGGTGGCTACACCTTC. The encoded protein is CACQLMGAGGYTF. The rearrangement links TRBV30 to TRBJ1-2; tentative D call: TRBD1 (6 bases). CDR1 is GTSNPN and CDR2 is SVGIG in the germline V gene (reference sequence). Trimming removed 6 bases from V and 7 bases from J, with 18 bases in between. CDR3 size: 13 residues.

The rearrangement joins TRBV18 to TRBJ1-3, with no clear D. V was pared by 3 bases and J by 0 bases, with 12 bases between. The germline CDR1 and CDR2 sequences are KGHSH and LQKENI. The CDR3 is made up of 16 amino acids. The CDR3 DNA reads TGTGCCAGCTCACCCCCCGGTCTCCTCTCTGGAAACACCATATATTTT. It specifies CASSPPGLLSGNTIYF.

The gene calls are TRBV7-8 and TRBJ1-4; tentative D call: TRBD1 (6 bases). Germline CDR1 reads SGHVS; CDR2 reads FQNEAQ. This CDR3 is 14 amino acids long. Trimming removed 6 bases from V and 5 bases from J, with 13 bases in between. The CDR3: CASRAGTLNEKLFF. CDR3 DNA sequence: TGTGCCAGCAGAGCCGGGACACTCAATGAAAAACTGTTTTTT.

This rearrangement joins TRBV10-2 to TRBJ1-1, with 8 bases identical to TRBD1. This CDR3 is 12 amino acids long. V trimming: 6 bases; J trimming: 8 bases; junction bases outside the gene matches: 5. Germline V gives CDR1 WSHSY, CDR2 SAAADI. The CDR3 here is CASRRQGTEAFF. CDR3 nucleotides: TGCGCCAGCAGACGACAGGGGACAGAAGCTTTCTTT.

J is TRBJ1-5 and V is TRBV2; D remains unclear. This CDR3 is 15 amino acids long. V shed 7 bases and J shed 2 bases, with 15 bases lying between them. Germline CDR1 is SNHLY and CDR2 is FYNNEI. The CDR3 DNA sequence: TGTGCCAGCACCCGCGGGCCTGTGGGCAATCAGCCCCAGCATTTT. Translated: CASTRGPVGNQPQHF.

The J gene is TRBJ2-3, the V gene TRBV7-3; 8 bases line up with TRBD2. The CDR3 sequence is 14 residues long. V was clipped by 3 bases and J by 4 bases; unmatched bases: 3. Per germline, CDR1 SGHTA and CDR2 FQGTGA. The CDR3 here is CASSFGGGSDTQYF. In nucleotides, the CDR3 is TGTGCCAGCAGCTTTGGCGGGGGGTCAGATACGCAGTATTTT.

The genes are TRBV5-1 and TRBJ1-6, with TRBD1 matching 7 bases. The CDR3 covers 15 residues. The ends lost 4 bases at V and 5 bases at J; junction bases unmatched: 6. Per the germline V gene, CDR1 is SGHRS and CDR2 is YFSETQ. CDR3 nucleotide sequence: TGCGCCAGCAGCCCTGACAGGGCCCATAATTCACCCCTCCACTTT. Amino acids: CASSPDRAHNSPLHF.